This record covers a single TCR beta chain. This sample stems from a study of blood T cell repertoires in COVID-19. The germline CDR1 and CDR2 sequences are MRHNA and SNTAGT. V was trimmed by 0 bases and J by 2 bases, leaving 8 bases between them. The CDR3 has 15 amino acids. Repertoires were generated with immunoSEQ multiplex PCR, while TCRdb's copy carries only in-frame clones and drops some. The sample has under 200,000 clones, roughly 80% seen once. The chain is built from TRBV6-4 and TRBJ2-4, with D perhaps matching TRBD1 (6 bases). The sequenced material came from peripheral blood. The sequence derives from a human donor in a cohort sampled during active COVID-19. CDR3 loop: CASSDSRGTKNIQYF. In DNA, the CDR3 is TGTGCCAGCAGTGACTCAAGGGGGACCAAAAACATTCAGTACTTC.